This TCR beta chain was identified during a study of shared clonotypes between healthy human individuals. Study at large: The plates for each donor numbered three CD4 naive, three CD4 memory, two CD8 naive and one CD8 memory.

Unmatched junction bases numbered 3, after V lost 4 bases and J lost 2 bases. The CDR3 totals 15 residues. Per the germline V gene, CDR1 is SNHLY and CDR2 is FYNNEI. Clones were sequenced by immunoSEQ multiplex PCR, and TCRdb holds only the in-frame ones, with some missing. The sample carries 1.4 million to 1.5 million clones, approximately 96% recorded once. This TCR was recovered from a man aged 30-40 years in good health. The sample taken for sequencing was naive CD4+ T cells sorted from blood. Subset: CD45RA+ positively selected. J is TRBJ2-5 and V is TRBV2; 11 bases line up with TRBD2. In DNA form, the CDR3 reads TGTGCCAGCAGTGTGGGACTAGCGGTTCAAGAGACCCAGTACTTC. Its protein is CASSVGLAVQETQYF.